This entry features one TCR beta chain sequence. Its cognate antigen is unknown. The data originate from a study of graft-versus-host responses after intestinal transplantation. Overall study: Transplant types were multivisceral, liver-intestinal, or isolated intestinal. Recipients across the board were started on anti-thymocyte globulin induction, then kept on tacrolimus and steroids for around three years. General study results and limits: Subjects displaying graft-donor T cell macrochimerism possessed elevated graft-versus-host to host-versus-graft clonal ratios inside allografts. Investigators detected GvH clones in recipient marrow, with some emerging earlier in ileum or blood.

The CDR3 is 18 amino acids. The V gene lost 7 bases and the J gene lost 5 bases, with 25 bases spanning the gap. Germline V CDR1 and CDR2: SGHDT, YYEEEE. TCRdb keeps only in-frame clones here, not all; method: immunoSEQ multiplex PCR. This table holds 85,000 to 100,000 clones, 75% to 95% found once. This clonotype was sampled from a human donor who was the organ donor for an intestinal transplant. The chain links TRBV5-6 to TRBJ2-6, with D uncertain. The material was unstimulated CD4+ T cells sorted from spleen or lymph node cells, obtained before transplant. The CDR3 reads CASLLANSHKSRANVLTF. DNA of the CDR3: TGTGCCAGCTTATTAGCCAATAGTCACAAAAGTCGGGCCAACGTCCTGACTTTC.